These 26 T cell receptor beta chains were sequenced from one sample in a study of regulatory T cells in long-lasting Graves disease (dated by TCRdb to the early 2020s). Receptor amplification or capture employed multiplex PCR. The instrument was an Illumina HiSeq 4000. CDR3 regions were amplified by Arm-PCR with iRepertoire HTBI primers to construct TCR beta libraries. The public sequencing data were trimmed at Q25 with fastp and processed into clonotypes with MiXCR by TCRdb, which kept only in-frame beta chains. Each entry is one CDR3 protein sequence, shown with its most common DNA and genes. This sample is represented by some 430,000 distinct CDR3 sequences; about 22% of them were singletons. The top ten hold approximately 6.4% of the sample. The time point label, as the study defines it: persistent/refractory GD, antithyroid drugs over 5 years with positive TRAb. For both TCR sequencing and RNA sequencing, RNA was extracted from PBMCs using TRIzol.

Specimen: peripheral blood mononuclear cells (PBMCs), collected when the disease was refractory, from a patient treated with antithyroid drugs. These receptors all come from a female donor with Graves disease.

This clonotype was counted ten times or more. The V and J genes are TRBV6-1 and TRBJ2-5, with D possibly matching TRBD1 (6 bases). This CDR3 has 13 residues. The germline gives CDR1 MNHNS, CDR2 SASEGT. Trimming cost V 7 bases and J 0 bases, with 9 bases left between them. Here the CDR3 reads CASKDRNQETQYF. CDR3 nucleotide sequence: TGTGCCAGCAAGGACAGAAACCAAGAGACCCAGTACTTC.

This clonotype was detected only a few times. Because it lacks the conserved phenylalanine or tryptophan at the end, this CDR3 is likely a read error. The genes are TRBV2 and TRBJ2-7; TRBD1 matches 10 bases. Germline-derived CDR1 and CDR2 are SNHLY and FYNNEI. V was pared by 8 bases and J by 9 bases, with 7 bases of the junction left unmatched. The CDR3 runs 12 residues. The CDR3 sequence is CASGRQGAAQYL. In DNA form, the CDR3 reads TGTGCCAGCGGCCGACAGGGGGCAGCGCAGTACCTC.

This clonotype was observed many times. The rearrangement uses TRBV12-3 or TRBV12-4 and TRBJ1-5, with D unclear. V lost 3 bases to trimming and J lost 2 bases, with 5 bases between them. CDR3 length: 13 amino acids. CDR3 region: CASSFWGNQPQHF. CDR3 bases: TGTGCCAGCAGTTTCTGGGGCAATCAGCCCCAGCATTTT.

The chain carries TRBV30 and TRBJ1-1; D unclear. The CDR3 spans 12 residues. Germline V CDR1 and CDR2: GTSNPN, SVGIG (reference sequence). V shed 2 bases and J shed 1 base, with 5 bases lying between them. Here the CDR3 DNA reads TGTGCCTGGAGTAAGGGGAACACTGAAGCTTTCTTT. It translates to CAWSKGNTEAFF.

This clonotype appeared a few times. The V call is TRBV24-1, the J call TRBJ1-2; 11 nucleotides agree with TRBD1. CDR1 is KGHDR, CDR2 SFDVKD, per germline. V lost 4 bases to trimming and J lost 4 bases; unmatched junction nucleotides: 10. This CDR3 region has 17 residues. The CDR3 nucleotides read TGTGCCACCAGTGACCCCCGAGGGACAGGGGGTGCCTATGGCTACACCTTC. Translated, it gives CATSDPRGTGGAYGYTF.

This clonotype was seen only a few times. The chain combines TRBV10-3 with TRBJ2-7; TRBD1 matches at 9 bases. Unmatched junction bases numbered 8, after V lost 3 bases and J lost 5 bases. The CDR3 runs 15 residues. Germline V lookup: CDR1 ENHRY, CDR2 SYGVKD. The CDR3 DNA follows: TGTGCCATCAGTGAACCGGGACAGGGAAGCGACGAGCAGTACTTC. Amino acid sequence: CAISEPGQGSDEQYF.

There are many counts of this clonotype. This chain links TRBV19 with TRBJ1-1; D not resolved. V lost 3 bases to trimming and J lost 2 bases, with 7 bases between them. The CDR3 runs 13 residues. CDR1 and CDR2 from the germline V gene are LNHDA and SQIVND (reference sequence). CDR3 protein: CASSIVLNTEAFF. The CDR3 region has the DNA TGTGCCAGTAGTATTGTCTTAAACACTGAAGCTTTCTTT.

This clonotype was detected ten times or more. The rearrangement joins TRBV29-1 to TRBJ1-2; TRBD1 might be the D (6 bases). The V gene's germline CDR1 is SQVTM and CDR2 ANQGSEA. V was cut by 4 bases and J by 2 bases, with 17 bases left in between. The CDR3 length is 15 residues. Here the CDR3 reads CSVGAPGGLNYGYTF. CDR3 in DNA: TGCAGCGTTGGGGCACCCGGGGGCCTCAACTATGGCTACACCTTC.

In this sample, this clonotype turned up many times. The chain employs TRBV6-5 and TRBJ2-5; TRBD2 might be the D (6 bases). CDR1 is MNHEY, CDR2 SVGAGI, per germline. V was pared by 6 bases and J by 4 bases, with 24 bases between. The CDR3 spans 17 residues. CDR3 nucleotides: TGTGCCAGCAGCTACGTCTATGGCGGGGCTCACGGAGAGACCCAGTACTTC. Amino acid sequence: CASSYVYGGAHGETQYF.

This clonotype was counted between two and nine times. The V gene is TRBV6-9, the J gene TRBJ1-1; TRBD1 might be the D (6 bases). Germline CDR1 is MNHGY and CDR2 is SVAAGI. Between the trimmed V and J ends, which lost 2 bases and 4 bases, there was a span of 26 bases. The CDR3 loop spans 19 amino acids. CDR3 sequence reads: CASSYDRGPTGLIPTEAFF. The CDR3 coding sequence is TGTGCCAGCAGTTATGATCGGGGGCCGACGGGACTGATACCCACTGAAGCTTTCTTT.

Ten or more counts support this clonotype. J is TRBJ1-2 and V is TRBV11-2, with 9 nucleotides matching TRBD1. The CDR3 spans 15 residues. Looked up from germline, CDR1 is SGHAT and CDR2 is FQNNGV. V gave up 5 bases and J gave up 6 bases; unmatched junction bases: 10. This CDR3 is CASSPHPQGAHGYTF. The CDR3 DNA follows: TGTGCCAGCAGCCCCCACCCACAGGGGGCTCATGGCTACACCTTC.

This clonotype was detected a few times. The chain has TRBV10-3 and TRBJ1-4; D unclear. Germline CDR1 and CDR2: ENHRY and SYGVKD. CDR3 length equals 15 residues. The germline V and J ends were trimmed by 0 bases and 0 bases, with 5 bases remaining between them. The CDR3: CAISESRTTNEKLFF. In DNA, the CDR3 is TGTGCCATCAGTGAGTCGAGGACAACTAATGAAAAACTGTTTTTT.

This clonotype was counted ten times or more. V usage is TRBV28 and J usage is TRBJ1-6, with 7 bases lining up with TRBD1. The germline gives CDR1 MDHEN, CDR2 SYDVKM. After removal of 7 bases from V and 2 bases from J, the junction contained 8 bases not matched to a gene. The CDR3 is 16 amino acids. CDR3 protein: CASTEDRAAYNSPLHF. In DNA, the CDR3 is TGTGCCAGCACCGAAGACAGGGCCGCCTATAATTCACCCCTCCACTTT.

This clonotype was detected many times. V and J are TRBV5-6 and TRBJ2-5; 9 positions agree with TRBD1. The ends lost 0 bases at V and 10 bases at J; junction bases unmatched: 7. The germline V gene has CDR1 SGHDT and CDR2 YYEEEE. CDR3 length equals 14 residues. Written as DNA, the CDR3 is TGTGCCAGCAGCTTGGTCGAGACAGGGGGGATCCAGTACTTC. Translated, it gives CASSLVETGGIQYF.

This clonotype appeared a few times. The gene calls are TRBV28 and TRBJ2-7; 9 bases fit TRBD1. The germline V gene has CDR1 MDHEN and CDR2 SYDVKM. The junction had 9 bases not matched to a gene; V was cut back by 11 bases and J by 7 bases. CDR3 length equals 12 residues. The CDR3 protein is CAGGQGLGEQYF. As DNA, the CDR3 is TGTGCCGGGGGACAGGGCCTGGGGGAGCAGTACTTC.

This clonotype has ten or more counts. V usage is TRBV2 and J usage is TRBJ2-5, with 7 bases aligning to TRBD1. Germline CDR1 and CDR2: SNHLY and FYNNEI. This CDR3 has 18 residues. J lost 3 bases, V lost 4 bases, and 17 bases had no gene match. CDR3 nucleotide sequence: TGTGCCAGCAGTGTTACACCCACCGACAGGGTCGTGAAAGAGACCCAGTACTTC. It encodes CASSVTPTDRVVKETQYF.

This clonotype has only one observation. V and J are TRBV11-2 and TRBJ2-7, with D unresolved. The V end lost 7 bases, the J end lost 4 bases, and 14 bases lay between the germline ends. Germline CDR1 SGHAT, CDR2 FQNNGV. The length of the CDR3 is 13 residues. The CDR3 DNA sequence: TGTGCCAGCAACCATGATCCGTTTTACGAGCAGTACTTC. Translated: CASNHDPFYEQYF.

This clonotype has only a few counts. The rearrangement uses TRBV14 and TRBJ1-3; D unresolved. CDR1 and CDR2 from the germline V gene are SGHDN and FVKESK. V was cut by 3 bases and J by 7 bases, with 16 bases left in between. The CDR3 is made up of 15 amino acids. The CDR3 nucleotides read TGTGCCAGCAGCCAGTTCTGGGCCCCTCCGAACACCATATATTTT. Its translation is CASSQFWAPPNTIYF.

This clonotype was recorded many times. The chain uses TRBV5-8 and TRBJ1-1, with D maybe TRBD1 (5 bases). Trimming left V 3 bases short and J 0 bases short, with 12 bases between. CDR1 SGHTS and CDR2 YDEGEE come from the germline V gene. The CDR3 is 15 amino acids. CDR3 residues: CASSSGVGVNTEAFF. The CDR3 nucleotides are TGTGCCAGCAGCTCGGGGGTAGGGGTGAACACTGAAGCTTTCTTT.

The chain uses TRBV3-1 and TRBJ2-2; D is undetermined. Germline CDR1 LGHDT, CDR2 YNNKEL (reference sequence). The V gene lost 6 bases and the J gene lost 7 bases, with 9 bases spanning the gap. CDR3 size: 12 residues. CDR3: CASSSLNGELFF. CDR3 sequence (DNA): TGTGCCAGCAGTTCGTTGAACGGGGAGCTGTTTTTT.

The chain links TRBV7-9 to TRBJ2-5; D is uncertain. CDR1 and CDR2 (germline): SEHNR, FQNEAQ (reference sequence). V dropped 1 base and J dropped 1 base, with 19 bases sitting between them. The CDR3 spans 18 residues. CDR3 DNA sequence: TGTGCCAGCAGCTTAGTCCCGGAACAGAGAATCAGCCAAGAGACCCAGTACTTC. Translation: CASSLVPEQRISQETQYF.

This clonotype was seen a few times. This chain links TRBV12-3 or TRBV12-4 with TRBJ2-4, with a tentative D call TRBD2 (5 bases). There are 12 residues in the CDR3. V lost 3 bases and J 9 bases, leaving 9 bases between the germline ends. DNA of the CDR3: TGTGCCAGCAGTTTTCAGGAGGCCATTCAGTACTTC. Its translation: CASSFQEAIQYF.

The CDR3 coding sequence is TGTGCCAGCCTTGGGGGGGCCCATCGGATCGGGGAGCTGTTTTTT. It is translated as CASLGGAHRIGELFF. The chain joins TRBV7-9 to TRBJ2-2, with a weak D call TRBD2 (7 bases). The CDR3 is made up of 15 amino acids. V lost 8 bases and J 7 bases, leaving 20 bases between the germline ends. Per germline, CDR1 SEHNR and CDR2 FQNEAQ (reference sequence).

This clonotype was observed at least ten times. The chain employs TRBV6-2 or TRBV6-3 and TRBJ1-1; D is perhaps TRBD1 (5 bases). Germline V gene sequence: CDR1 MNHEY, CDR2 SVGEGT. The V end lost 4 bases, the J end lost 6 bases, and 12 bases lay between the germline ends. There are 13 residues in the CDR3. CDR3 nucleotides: TGTGCCAGCAGTTTAGACAGCGATTCTGAAGCTTTCTTT. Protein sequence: CASSLDSDSEAFF.

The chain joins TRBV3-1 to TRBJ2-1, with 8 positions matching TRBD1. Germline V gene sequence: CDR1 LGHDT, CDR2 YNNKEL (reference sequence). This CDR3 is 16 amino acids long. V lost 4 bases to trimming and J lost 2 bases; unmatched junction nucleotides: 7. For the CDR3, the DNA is TGTGCCAGCAGCCCCCCTGAGGACAGGGCCTACAATGAGCAGTTCTTC. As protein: CASSPPEDRAYNEQFF.

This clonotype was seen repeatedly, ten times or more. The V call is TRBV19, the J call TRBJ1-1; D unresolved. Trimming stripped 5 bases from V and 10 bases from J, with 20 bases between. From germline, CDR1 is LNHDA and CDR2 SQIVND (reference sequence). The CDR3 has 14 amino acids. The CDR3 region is CASSSRPDSGGAFF. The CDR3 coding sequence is TGTGCCAGTAGTTCCCGACCAGATTCGGGCGGAGCTTTCTTT. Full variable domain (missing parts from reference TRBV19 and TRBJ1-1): DGGITQSPKYLFRKEGQNVTLSCEQNLNHDAMYWYRQDPGQGLRLIYYSQIVNDFQKGDIAEGYSVSREKKESFPLTVTSAQKNPTAFYLCASSSRPDSGGAFFGQGTRLTVV.